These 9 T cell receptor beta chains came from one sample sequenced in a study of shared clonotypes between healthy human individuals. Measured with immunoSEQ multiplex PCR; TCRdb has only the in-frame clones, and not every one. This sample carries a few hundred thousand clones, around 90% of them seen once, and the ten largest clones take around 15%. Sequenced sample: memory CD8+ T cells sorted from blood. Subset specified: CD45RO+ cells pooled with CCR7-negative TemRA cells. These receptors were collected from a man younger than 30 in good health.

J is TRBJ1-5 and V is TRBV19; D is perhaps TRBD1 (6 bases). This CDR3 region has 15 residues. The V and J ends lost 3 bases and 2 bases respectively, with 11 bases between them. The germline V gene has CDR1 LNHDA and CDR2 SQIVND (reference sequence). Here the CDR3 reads CASSMGGAGNQPQHF. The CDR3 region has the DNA TGTGCCAGTAGTATGGGGGGGGCAGGCAATCAGCCCCAGCATTTT. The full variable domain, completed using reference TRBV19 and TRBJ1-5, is DGGITQSPKYLFRKEGQNVTLSCEQNLNHDAMYWYRQDPGQGLRLIYYSQIVNDFQKGDIAEGYSVSREKKESFPLTVTSAQKNPTAFYLCASSMGGAGNQPQHFGDGTRLSIL.

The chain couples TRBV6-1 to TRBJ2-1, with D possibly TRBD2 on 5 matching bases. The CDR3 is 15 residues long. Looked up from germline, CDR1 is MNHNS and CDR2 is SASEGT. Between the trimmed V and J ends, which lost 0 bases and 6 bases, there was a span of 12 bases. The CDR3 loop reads CASSEALAGLNEQFF. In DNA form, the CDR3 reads TGTGCCAGCAGTGAAGCTTTGGCGGGCCTCAATGAGCAGTTCTTC.

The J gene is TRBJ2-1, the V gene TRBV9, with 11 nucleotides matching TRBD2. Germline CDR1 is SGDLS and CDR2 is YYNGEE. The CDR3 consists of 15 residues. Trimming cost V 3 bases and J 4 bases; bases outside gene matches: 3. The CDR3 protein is CASSATSGGYNEQFF. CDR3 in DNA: TGTGCCAGCAGCGCAACTAGCGGGGGTTACAATGAGCAGTTCTTC.

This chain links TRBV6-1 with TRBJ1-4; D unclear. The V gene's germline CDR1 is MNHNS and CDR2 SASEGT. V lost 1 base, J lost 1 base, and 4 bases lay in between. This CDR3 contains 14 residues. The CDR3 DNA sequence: TGTGCCAGCAGTGAAGATGGAACTAATGAAAAACTGTTTTTT. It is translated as CASSEDGTNEKLFF.

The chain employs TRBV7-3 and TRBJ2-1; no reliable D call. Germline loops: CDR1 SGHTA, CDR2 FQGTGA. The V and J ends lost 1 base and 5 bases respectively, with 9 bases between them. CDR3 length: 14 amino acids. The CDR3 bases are TGTGCCAGCAGCTTAATTACGGGCCACAATGAGCAGTTCTTC. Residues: CASSLITGHNEQFF.

The chain's CDR3 is CASKEQTANYGYTF. In DNA form, the CDR3 reads TGTGCCAGCAAAGAGCAGACAGCTAACTATGGCTACACCTTC. The chain couples TRBV13 to TRBJ1-2; the D gene is possibly TRBD1 (5 bases). From germline, CDR1 is PRHDT and CDR2 FYEKMQ (reference sequence). The CDR3 sequence is 14 residues long. V was trimmed by 7 bases and J by 0 bases, leaving 12 bases between them.

The CDR3: CSVERRDEQYF. DNA for the CDR3: TGCAGCGTCGAACGGAGGGACGAGCAGTACTTC. V gene TRBV29-1 combines with J gene TRBJ2-7; D perhaps matches TRBD2 (6 bases). Germline CDR1 and CDR2: SQVTM and ANQGSEA. The CDR3 spans 11 residues. Trimming left V 6 bases short and J 5 bases short, with 11 bases between.

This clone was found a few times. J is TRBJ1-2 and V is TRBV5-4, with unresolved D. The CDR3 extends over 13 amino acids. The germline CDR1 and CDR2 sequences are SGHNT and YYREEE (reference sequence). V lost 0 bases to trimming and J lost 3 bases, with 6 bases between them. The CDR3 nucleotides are TGTGCCAGCAGCTTGGAGGACTACTATGGCTACACCTTC. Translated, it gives CASSLEDYYGYTF.

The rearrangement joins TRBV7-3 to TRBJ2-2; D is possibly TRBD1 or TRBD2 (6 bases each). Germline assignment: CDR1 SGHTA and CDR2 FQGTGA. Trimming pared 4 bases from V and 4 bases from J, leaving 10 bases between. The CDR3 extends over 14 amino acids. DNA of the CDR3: TGTGCCAGCAGCTCCGGGGGCGGCACCGGGGAGCTGTTTTTT. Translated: CASSSGGGTGELFF. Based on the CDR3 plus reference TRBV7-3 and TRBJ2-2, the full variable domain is GAGVSQTPSNKVTEKGKYVELRCDPISGHTALYWYRQSLGQGPEFLIYFQGTGAADDSGLPNDRFFAVRPEGSVSTLKIQRTERGDSAVYLCASSSGGGTGELFFGEGSRLTVL.